A single sample gave rise to the 21 T cell receptor beta chains below, sequenced in a study of blood T cell repertoires in COVID-19. Sequencing used immunoSEQ multiplex PCR; TCRdb keeps in-frame clones, though not all of them. The profile shows over 250,000 clones, about 87% of them singletons. Material for sequencing was peripheral blood. These receptors originate from a woman between 70 and 85 years old with COVID-19, enrolled during active disease.

This chain connects TRBV6-5 to TRBJ1-6; D is perhaps TRBD1 (5 bases). The CDR3 totals 15 residues. Germline assignment: CDR1 MNHEY and CDR2 SVGAGI. Trimming left V 0 bases short and J 9 bases short, with 12 bases between. CDR3 sequence: CASSYSKTVGSPLHF. CDR3 nucleotides: TGTGCCAGCAGTTACTCGAAGACAGTAGGTTCACCCCTCCACTTT.

The J gene is TRBJ2-1, the V gene TRBV19; D possibly corresponds to TRBD2 (5 bases). Between the trimmed V and J ends, which lost 7 bases and 0 bases, there was a span of 13 bases. Germline V gene sequence: CDR1 LNHDA, CDR2 SQIVND (reference sequence). This CDR3 is built from 15 residues. The CDR3 DNA follows: TGTGCCAGTAAGGACGCGGGCCCCTCCTACAATGAGCAGTTCTTC. Protein sequence: CASKDAGPSYNEQFF.

This clone has just one count. CDR3 residues: CASSPPGQHYGYTF. The DNA for the CDR3 is TGTGCCAGCAGTCCCCCGGGACAGCACTATGGCTACACCTTC. The rearrangement uses TRBV25-1 and TRBJ1-2; 7 bases agree with TRBD1. Germline V gene sequence: CDR1 MGHDK, CDR2 SYGVNS. The CDR3 totals 14 residues. Trimming removed 5 bases from V and 3 bases from J; junction bases left unmatched: 6.

This clone was observed a single time. This chain uses TRBV7-9 with TRBJ1-2; D is ambiguous. V lost 0 bases and J 4 bases, leaving 6 bases between the germline ends. This CDR3 contains 13 residues. The germline gives CDR1 SEHNR, CDR2 FQNEAQ (reference sequence). DNA of the CDR3: TGTGCCAGCAGCTTAGCGGCGGGCTATGGCTACACCTTC. Amino acids: CASSLAAGYGYTF. The full variable domain, with the rest looked up from reference TRBV7-9 and TRBJ1-2, is DTGVSQNPRHKITKRGQNVTFRCDPISEHNRLYWYRQTLGQGPEFLTYFQNEAQLEKSRLLSDRFSAERPKGSFSTLEIQRTEQGDSAMYLCASSLAAGYGYTFGSGTRLTVV.

The rearrangement uses TRBV24-1 and TRBJ2-1; the D is unclear. With 4 bases removed from V and 3 bases from J, the gap between germline ends came to 15 bases. Germline CDR1 reads KGHDR; CDR2 reads SFDVKD. CDR3 length: 16 amino acids. The CDR3 is CATSDPTSTDYNEQFF. The CDR3 DNA follows: TGTGCCACCAGTGACCCGACATCAACCGACTACAATGAGCAGTTCTTC.

The V and J genes are TRBV6-2 or TRBV6-3 and TRBJ2-1; a possible D gene is TRBD2 (6 bases). V lost 3 bases and J lost 6, with 12 bases in between. CDR1 MNHEY and CDR2 SVGEGT come from the germline V gene. The CDR3 is 14 residues long. CDR3 protein: CASSYRGTLNEQFF. The CDR3 bases are TGTGCCAGCAGTTATCGCGGGACGCTCAATGAGCAGTTCTTC.

This rearrangement joins TRBV19 to TRBJ2-2; no definite D call. The CDR3 extends over 14 amino acids. Trimming took off 2 bases at V and 5 bases at J, with 9 bases between the two ends. The germline V gene has CDR1 LNHDA and CDR2 SQIVND (reference sequence). Written as DNA, the CDR3 is TGTGCCAGTAGTATAACAACGAGGACCGGGGAGCTGTTTTTT. Translation: CASSITTRTGELFF.

The J gene is TRBJ1-5, the V gene TRBV2, with 8 bases matching TRBD1. Germline trimming cut 6 bases from V and 2 bases from J; bases unmatched to any gene: 3. Germline V gene data show CDR1 as SNHLY and CDR2 as FYNNEI. This CDR3 is 14 amino acids long. The CDR3 coding sequence is TGTGCCAGCAGATCGACAGGGGGCAATCAGCCCCAGCATTTT. It encodes CASRSTGGNQPQHF.

The V and J genes are TRBV23-1 and TRBJ2-1; maybe TRBD1 (5 bases). TRBV23-1 is reported as an ORF; its role is uncertain. V was trimmed by 0 bases and J by 8 bases, leaving 14 bases between them. The CDR3 is 15 amino acids. The CDR3 DNA reads as TGCGCCAGCAGTCAATCGAGGCAGGGTGTCGATGAGCAGTTCTTC. It encodes CASSQSRQGVDEQFF.

The chain couples TRBV5-1 to TRBJ1-4; D is perhaps TRBD1 (5 bases). Germline CDR1 is SGHRS and CDR2 is YFSETQ. V was pared by 4 bases and J by 6 bases, with 16 bases between. The CDR3 is 15 amino acids. CDR3 nucleotides: TGCGCCAGCAGCCCAATACCGGGAGGGGATGAAAAACTGTTTTTT. This translates into CASSPIPGGDEKLFF.

The chain has TRBV6-5 and TRBJ2-7, with 7 bases identical to TRBD1. Looked up from germline, CDR1 is MNHEY and CDR2 is SVGAGI. The CDR3 has 15 amino acids. V was clipped by 0 bases and J by 4 bases; unmatched bases: 6. The CDR3 reads CASSYSRDRTYEQYF. The CDR3 bases are TGTGCCAGCAGTTACTCCCGGGACAGAACTTACGAGCAGTACTTC.

This rearrangement joins TRBV19 to TRBJ2-2; the match to TRBD2 covers 13 bases. The germline V gene has CDR1 LNHDA and CDR2 SQIVND (reference sequence). The V segment lost 5 bases and the J segment 6 bases; nucleotides outside the gene matches: 3. The CDR3 runs 15 residues. CDR3 in DNA: TGTGCCAGTAGTGGACTAGCGGGAGCCTCCGGGGAGCTGTTTTTT. Its protein product is CASSGLAGASGELFF.

This chain connects TRBV7-3 to TRBJ2-2; maybe TRBD2 (5 bases). The CDR3 contains 17 residues. Germline V CDR1 and CDR2: SGHTA, FQGTGA. Trimming stripped 5 bases from V and 4 bases from J, with 20 bases between. The CDR3 nucleotides read TGTGCCAGCAGCCCGACCTTTCCGGGGTCGGTCACCGGGGAGCTGTTTTTT. Translated: CASSPTFPGSVTGELFF. The full variable domain, its missing parts supplied by reference TRBV7-3 and TRBJ2-2, is GAGVSQTPSNKVTEKGKYVELRCDPISGHTALYWYRQSLGQGPEFLIYFQGTGAADDSGLPNDRFFAVRPEGSVSTLKIQRTERGDSAVYLCASSPTFPGSVTGELFFGEGSRLTVL.

The chain recombines TRBV7-2 with TRBJ1-2, with TRBD1 matching 7 bases. Losses at the gene ends were 4 bases for V and 5 bases for J; bases not matched to a gene: 7. This CDR3 has 14 amino acids. CDR1 SGHTA and CDR2 FQGNSA come from the germline V gene. CDR3 DNA: TGTGCCAGCAGCTCCGGACAGGCAGCTTATGGCTACACCTTC. Translation gives CASSSGQAAYGYTF.

The chain carries TRBV28 and TRBJ1-4, with D unclear. CDR1 is MDHEN, CDR2 SYDVKM, per germline. V was shortened by 7 bases and J by 8 bases, with 14 bases between the two germline ends. This CDR3 is built from 13 residues. The CDR3 loop is CASNGGRREKLFF. The CDR3 DNA follows: TGTGCCAGCAACGGTGGGCGGAGGGAAAAACTGTTTTTT. The whole variable domain, remainder taken from reference TRBV28 and TRBJ1-4, is DVKVTQSSRYLVKRTGEKVFLECVQDMDHENMFWYRQDPGLGLRLIYFSYDVKMKEKGDIPEGYSVSREKKERFSLILESASTNQTSMYLCASNGGRREKLFFGSGTQLSVL.

The V call is TRBV5-4, the J call TRBJ1-2; TRBD1 aligns across 8 bases. J lost 6 bases, V lost 4 bases, and 8 bases had no gene match. The CDR3 is 14 residues long. Germline assignment: CDR1 SGHNT and CDR2 YYREEE (reference sequence). CDR3 loop: CASSPRQGSHGYTF. CDR3 coding DNA: TGTGCCAGCAGCCCACGACAGGGGAGCCATGGCTACACCTTC.

This chain links TRBV10-3 with TRBJ2-2, with 10 bases matching TRBD2. This CDR3 has 16 residues. The ends lost 7 bases at V and 5 bases at J; junction bases unmatched: 10. The germline V gene encodes CDR1 ENHRY and CDR2 SYGVKD. The CDR3, as DNA: TGTGCCATCAAGACCGGGACTAGCGAACTAACCGGGGAGCTGTTTTTT. This encodes CAIKTGTSELTGELFF.

The genes are TRBV6-5 and TRBJ1-1, with D possibly TRBD1 on 5 matching bases. V lost 2 bases and J 11 bases, leaving 12 bases between the germline ends. Per germline, CDR1 MNHEY and CDR2 SVGAGI. The CDR3 runs 12 residues. The CDR3 loop is CASSYGQGGAFF. DNA for the CDR3: TGTGCCAGCAGTTACGGGCAGGGAGGCGCTTTCTTT.

Remarks on this clone: Other nucleotide sequences in the sample specify the same CDR3. V and J are TRBV10-3 and TRBJ1-1; TRBD1 matches 7 bases. The CDR3 is 13 residues long. From germline, CDR1 is ENHRY and CDR2 SYGVKD. V lost 4 bases and J lost 3; bases outside the gene matches: 2. The CDR3 DNA reads TGTGCCATCAGTGTCAGGGGGGACACTGAAGCTTTCTTT. It is translated as CAISVRGDTEAFF.

The chain employs TRBV3-1 (or the pseudogene TRBV3-2) and TRBJ1-6, with D tentatively TRBD1 (5 bases). Germline V CDR1 and CDR2: LGHDT, YNNKEL (reference sequence). The CDR3 runs 14 residues. With 2 bases removed from V and 10 bases from J, the gap between germline ends came to 12 bases. The CDR3 region is CASSQSQGGSPLHF. For the CDR3, the DNA is TGTGCCAGCAGCCAAAGCCAGGGAGGGTCACCCCTCCACTTT.

This clone has more than one count but fewer than ten. The V call is TRBV6-2 or TRBV6-3, the J call TRBJ1-5, with D possibly TRBD1 on 5 matching bases. V was shortened by 6 bases and J by 2 bases, with 11 bases between the two germline ends. Germline loops: CDR1 MNHEY, CDR2 SVGEGT. This CDR3 is 14 amino acids long. The CDR3, as DNA: TGTGCCAGCAGCCCCCCGGGGGGCAATCAGCCCCAGCATTTT. It encodes CASSPPGGNQPQHF.